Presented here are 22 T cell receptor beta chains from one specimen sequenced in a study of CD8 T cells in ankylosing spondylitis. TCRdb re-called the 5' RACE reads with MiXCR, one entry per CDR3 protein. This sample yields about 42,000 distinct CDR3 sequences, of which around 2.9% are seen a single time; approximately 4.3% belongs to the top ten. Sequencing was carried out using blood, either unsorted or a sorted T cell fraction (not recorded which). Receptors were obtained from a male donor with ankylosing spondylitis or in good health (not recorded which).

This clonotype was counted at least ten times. The chain's CDR3 is CASSQRGAAKNIQYF. CDR3 DNA: TGTGCCAGCAGCCAAAGAGGAGCTGCCAAAAACATTCAGTACTTC. This chain uses TRBV9 with TRBJ2-4, with no clear D. V was pared by 4 bases and J by 1 base, with 12 bases between. Germline V lookup: CDR1 SGDLS, CDR2 YYNGEE. The length of the CDR3 is 15 residues. Using reference TRBV9 and TRBJ2-4 for the parts outside the CDR3, the full variable domain is DSGVTQTPKHLITATGQRVTLRCSPRSGDLSVYWYQQSLDQGLQFLIQYYNGEERAKGNILERFSAQQFPDLHSELNLSSLELGDSALYFCASSQRGAAKNIQYFGAGTRLSVL.

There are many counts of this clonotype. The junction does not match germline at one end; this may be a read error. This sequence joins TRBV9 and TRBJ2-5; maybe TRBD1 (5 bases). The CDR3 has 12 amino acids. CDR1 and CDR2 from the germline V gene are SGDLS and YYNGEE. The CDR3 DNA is TGCGCCAGCAGCCGTGACAGAGAGACCCAGTACTTC. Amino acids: CASSRDRETQYF.

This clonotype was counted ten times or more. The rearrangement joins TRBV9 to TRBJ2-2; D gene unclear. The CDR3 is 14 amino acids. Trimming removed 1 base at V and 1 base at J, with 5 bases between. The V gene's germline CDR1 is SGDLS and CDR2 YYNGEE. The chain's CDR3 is CASSVLVNTGELFF. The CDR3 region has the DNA TGTGCCAGCAGCGTATTGGTGAACACCGGGGAGCTGTTTTTT.

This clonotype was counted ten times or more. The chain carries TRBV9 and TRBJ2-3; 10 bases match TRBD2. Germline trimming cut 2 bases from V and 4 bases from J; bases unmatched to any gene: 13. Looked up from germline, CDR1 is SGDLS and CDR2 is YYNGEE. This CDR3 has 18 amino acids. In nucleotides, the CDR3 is TGTGCCAGCAGCGTGACTAGCTGGGGGACTAGCGAAGCAGATACGCAGTATTTT. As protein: CASSVTSWGTSEADTQYF.

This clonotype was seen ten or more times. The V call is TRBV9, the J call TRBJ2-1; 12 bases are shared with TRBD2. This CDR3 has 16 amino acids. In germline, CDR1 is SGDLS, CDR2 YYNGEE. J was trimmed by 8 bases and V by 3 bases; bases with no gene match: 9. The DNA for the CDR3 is TGTGCCAGCAGCGCGGGACTAGCGGGCCCTCAGGATGAGCAGTTCTTC. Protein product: CASSAGLAGPQDEQFF.

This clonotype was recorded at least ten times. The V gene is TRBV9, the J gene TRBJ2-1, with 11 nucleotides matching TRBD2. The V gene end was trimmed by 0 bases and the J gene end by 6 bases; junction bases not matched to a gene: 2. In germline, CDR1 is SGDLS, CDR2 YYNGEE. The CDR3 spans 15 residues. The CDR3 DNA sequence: TGTGCCAGCAGCGTAGCGGGACTAGCGGTCAATGAGCAGTTCTTC. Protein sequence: CASSVAGLAVNEQFF.

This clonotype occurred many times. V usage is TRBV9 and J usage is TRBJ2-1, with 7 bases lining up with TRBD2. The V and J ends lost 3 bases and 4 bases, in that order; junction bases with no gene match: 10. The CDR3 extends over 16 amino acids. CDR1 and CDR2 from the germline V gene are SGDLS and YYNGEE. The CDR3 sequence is CASSAGGGGTYNEQFF. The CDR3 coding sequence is TGTGCCAGCAGCGCGGGGGGAGGCGGGACTTACAATGAGCAGTTCTTC.

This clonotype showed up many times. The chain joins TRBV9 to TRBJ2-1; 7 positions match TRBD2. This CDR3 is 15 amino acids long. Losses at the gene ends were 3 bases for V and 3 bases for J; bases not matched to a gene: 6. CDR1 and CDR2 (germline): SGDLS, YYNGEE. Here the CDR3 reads CASSAVAGRYNEQFF. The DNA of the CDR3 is TGTGCCAGCAGCGCCGTAGCGGGCCGCTACAATGAGCAGTTCTTC.

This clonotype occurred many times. DNA for the CDR3: TGTGCCAGCAGCGTAGCGGCGGGAGGGGATACGCAGTATTTT. Its protein product is CASSVAAGGDTQYF. V usage is TRBV9 and J usage is TRBJ2-3, with 9 bases fitting TRBD2. The CDR3 runs 14 residues. V dropped 0 bases and J dropped 6; count of bases not matched to a gene: 2. Germline V lookup: CDR1 SGDLS, CDR2 YYNGEE.

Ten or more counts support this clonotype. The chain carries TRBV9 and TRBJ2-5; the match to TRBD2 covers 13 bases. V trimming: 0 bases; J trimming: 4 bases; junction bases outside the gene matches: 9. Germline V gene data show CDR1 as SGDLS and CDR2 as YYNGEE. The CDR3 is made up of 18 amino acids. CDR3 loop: CASSVEGGLAGVGETQYF. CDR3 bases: TGTGCCAGCAGCGTAGAAGGTGGACTAGCGGGAGTTGGAGAGACCCAGTACTTC. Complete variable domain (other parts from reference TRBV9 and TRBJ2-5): DSGVTQTPKHLITATGQRVTLRCSPRSGDLSVYWYQQSLDQGLQFLIQYYNGEERAKGNILERFSAQQFPDLHSELNLSSLELGDSALYFCASSVEGGLAGVGETQYFGPGTRLLVL.

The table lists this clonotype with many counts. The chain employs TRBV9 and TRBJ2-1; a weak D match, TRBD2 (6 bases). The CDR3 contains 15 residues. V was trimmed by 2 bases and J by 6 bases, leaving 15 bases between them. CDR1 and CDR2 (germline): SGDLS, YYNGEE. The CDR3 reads CASSVGGGSFNEQFF. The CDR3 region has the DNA TGTGCCAGCAGCGTCGGGGGAGGAAGTTTCAATGAGCAGTTCTTC.

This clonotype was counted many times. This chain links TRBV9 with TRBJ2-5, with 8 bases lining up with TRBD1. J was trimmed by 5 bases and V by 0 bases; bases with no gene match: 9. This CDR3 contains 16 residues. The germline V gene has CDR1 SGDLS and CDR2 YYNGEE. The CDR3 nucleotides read TGTGCCAGCAGCGTAGATGCAGGGGGCTACGCGGAGACCCAGTACTTC. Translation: CASSVDAGGYAETQYF.

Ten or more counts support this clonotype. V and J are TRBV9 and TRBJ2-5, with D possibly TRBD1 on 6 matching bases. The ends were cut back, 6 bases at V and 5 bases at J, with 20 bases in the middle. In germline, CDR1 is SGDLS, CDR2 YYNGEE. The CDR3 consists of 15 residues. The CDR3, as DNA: TGTGCCAGCACCCGAGATGGGGGCACCAGGGAGACCCAGTACTTC. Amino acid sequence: CASTRDGGTRETQYF.

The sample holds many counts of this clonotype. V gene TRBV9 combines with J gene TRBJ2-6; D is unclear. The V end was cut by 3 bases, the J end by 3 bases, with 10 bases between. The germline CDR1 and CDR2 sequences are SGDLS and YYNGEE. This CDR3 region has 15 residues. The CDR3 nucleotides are TGTGCCAGCAGCGCAGAAAAAGGTGGGGCCAACGTCCTGACTTTC. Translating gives CASSAEKGGANVLTF.

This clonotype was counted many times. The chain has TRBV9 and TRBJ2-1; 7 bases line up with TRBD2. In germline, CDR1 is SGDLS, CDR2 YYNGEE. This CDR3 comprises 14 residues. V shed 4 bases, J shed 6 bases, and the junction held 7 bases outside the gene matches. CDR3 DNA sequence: TGTGCCAGCAGCCCCCGTGGGAGGGCCAATGAGCAGTTCTTC. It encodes CASSPRGRANEQFF.

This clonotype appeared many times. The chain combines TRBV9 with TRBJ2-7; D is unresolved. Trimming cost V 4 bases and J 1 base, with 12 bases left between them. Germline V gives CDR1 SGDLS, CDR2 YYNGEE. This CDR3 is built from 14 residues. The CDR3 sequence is CASSPRGESYEQYF. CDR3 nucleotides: TGTGCCAGCAGCCCTCGTGGGGAATCCTACGAGCAGTACTTC.

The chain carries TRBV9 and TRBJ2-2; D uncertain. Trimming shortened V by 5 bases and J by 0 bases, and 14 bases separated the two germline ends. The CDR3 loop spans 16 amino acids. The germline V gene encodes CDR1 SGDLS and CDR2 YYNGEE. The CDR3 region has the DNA TGTGCCAGCAGTTCCCTCGGGCTCCCGAACACCGGGGAGCTGTTTTTT. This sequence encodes CASSSLGLPNTGELFF.

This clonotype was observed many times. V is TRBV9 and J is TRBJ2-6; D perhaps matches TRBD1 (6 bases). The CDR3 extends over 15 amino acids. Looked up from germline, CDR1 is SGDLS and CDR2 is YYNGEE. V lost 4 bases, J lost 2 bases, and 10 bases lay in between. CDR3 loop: CASSTSGAGANVLTF. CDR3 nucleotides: TGTGCCAGCAGCACATCAGGGGCTGGGGCCAACGTCCTGACTTTC.

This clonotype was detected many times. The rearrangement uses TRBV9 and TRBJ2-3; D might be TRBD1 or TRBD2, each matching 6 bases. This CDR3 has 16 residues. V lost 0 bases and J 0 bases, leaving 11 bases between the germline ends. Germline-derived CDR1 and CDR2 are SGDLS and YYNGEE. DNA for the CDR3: TGTGCCAGCAGCGTAGGGGGGCTAGCGAGCACAGATACGCAGTATTTT. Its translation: CASSVGGLASTDTQYF.

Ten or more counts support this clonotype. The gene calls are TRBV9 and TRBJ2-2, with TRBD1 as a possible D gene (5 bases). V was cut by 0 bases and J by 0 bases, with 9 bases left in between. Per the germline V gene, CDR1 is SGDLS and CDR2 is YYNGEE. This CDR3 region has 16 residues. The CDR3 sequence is CASSVGGGPNTGELFF. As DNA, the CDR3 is TGTGCCAGCAGCGTAGGGGGCGGACCGAACACCGGGGAGCTGTTTTTT.

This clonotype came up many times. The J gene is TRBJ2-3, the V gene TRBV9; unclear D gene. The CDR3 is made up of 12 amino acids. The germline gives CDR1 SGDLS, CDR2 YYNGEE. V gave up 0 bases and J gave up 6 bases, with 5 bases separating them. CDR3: CASSVGRDTQYF. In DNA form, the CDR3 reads TGTGCCAGCAGCGTAGGCCGGGATACGCAGTATTTT.

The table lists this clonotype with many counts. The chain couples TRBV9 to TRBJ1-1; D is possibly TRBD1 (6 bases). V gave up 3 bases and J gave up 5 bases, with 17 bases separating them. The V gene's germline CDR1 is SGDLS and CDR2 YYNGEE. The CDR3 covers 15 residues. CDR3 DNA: TGTGCCAGCAGCGCCACCCCCCAGGGGTGGACTGAAGCTTTCTTT. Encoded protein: CASSATPQGWTEAFF.